The 18 T cell receptor beta chains below come from one sample, sequenced in a study of cytomegalovirus exposure and HLA in healthy donors. Primers: 60 Vbeta forward and 13 Jbeta reverse. Only in-frame clones appear in the TCRdb table, and some are missing; sequencing was by immunoSEQ multiplex PCR. The table has some 160,000 clones, nearly 80% seen once. Sequencing was done on a sample of PBMCs. The source is a woman aged 40 to 55 in good health and CMV-seronegative.

The chain carries TRBV7-9 and TRBJ2-7; D may be TRBD1 (5 bases). Trimming stripped 8 bases from V and 6 bases from J, with 8 bases between. Germline V gene data show CDR1 as SEHNR and CDR2 as FQNEAQ (reference sequence). The CDR3 runs 10 residues. DNA for the CDR3: TGTGCCAGCGAGCAGGGCGAGCAGTACTTC. Its translation is CASEQGEQYF.

The chain couples TRBV6-6 to TRBJ2-4, with D possibly matching TRBD2 (5 bases). From germline, CDR1 is MNHNY and CDR2 SVGAGI (reference sequence). V was pared by 7 bases and J by 5 bases, with 15 bases between. The CDR3 is made up of 14 amino acids. The CDR3 DNA is TGTGCCAGCACTCCTAGCTCCGGACAAAACATTCAGTACTTC. Translation: CASTPSSGQNIQYF.

The chain is built from TRBV28 and TRBJ1-4; D unclear. CDR3 size: 15 residues. Between the trimmed V and J ends, which lost 6 bases and 4 bases, there was a span of 15 bases. CDR1 and CDR2 from the germline V gene are MDHEN and SYDVKM. This CDR3 reads CASSLPQSGNEKLFF. The CDR3 DNA sequence: TGTGCCAGCAGCTTACCCCAGTCTGGTAATGAAAAACTGTTTTTT.

The CDR3 here is CASSSGQGTLSPLHF. As DNA, the CDR3 is TGCGCCAGCAGCTCTGGACAGGGTACTCTCTCACCCCTCCACTTT. This chain uses TRBV5-1 with TRBJ1-6, with 8 bases that match TRBD1. The CDR3 has 15 residues. Germline V gene data show CDR1 as SGHRS and CDR2 as YFSETQ. The junction had 9 bases not matched to a gene; V was cut back by 3 bases and J by 10 bases.

V and J are TRBV9 and TRBJ1-3; maybe TRBD1 (6 bases). The V end was cut by 4 bases, the J end by 0 bases, with 23 bases between. The CDR3 runs to 19 residues. Germline V gene lookup returns CDR1 SGDLS and CDR2 YYNGEE. The CDR3 is CASSLSPQGRPHSGNTIYF. CDR3 bases: TGTGCCAGCAGCCTATCCCCACAGGGACGACCGCACTCTGGAAACACCATATATTTT.

The chain combines TRBV19 with TRBJ2-1; D is uncertain. Germline assignment: CDR1 LNHDA and CDR2 SQIVND (reference sequence). The CDR3 sequence is 15 residues long. V gave up 5 bases and J gave up 2 bases, with 13 bases separating them. CDR3 in DNA: TGTGCCAGTAGTGTTGCTGAGTTTACCTACAATGAGCAGTTCTTC. Translated: CASSVAEFTYNEQFF.

V usage is TRBV11-2 and J usage is TRBJ1-1, with D tentatively TRBD1 (5 bases). The CDR3 covers 14 residues. The V gene lost 3 bases and the J gene lost 1 base, with 9 bases spanning the gap. Per the germline V gene, CDR1 is SGHAT and CDR2 is FQNNGV. CDR3 protein: CASSFVQGNTEAFF. The CDR3 nucleotides are TGTGCCAGCAGCTTCGTCCAGGGGAACACTGAAGCTTTCTTT.

The rearrangement links TRBV5-1 to TRBJ1-6; D is possibly TRBD1 (6 bases). The germline CDR1 and CDR2 sequences are SGHRS and YFSETQ. The germline V and J ends were trimmed by 0 bases and 7 bases, with 11 bases remaining between them. The CDR3 spans 15 residues. The CDR3 here is CASSLGTDRNSPLHF. CDR3 DNA: TGCGCCAGCAGCTTGGGGACAGACCGGAATTCACCCCTCCACTTT.

The gene calls are TRBV27 and TRBJ1-6, with 12 bases that match TRBD1. The CDR3 consists of 19 residues. The germline V gene encodes CDR1 MNHEY and CDR2 SMNVEV (reference sequence). The CDR3, as DNA: TGTGACCCGACCCTTCCCGGGACAGGGGGCGCCTCCTATAATTCACCCCTCCACTTT. Its translation is CDPTLPGTGGASYNSPLHF.

Only a few counts were recorded for this clone. The V call is TRBV6-1, the J call TRBJ1-5, with D possibly matching TRBD1 (5 bases). CDR1 is MNHNS, CDR2 SASEGT, per germline. The CDR3 has 16 amino acids. Trimming pared 6 bases from V and 3 bases from J, leaving 18 bases between. CDR3 amino acids: CASSEYRGAANQPQHF. The CDR3 region has the DNA TGTGCCAGCAGCGAATACCGCGGGGCCGCCAATCAGCCCCAGCATTTT.

The count of this clone is one. V usage is TRBV6-6 and J usage is TRBJ1-1; TRBD1 aligns across 7 bases. Germline assignment: CDR1 MNHNY and CDR2 SVGAGI (reference sequence). This CDR3 region has 11 residues. V shed 5 bases, J shed 10 bases, and the junction held 4 bases outside the gene matches. The CDR3 loop reads CASSRQGGAFF. CDR3 DNA: TGTGCCAGCAGTCGACAGGGAGGAGCTTTCTTT.

The J gene is TRBJ2-7, the V gene TRBV7-8; D uncertain. CDR1 and CDR2 (germline): SGHVS, FQNEAQ. The CDR3 is made up of 13 amino acids. V lost 1 base and J 0 bases, leaving 4 bases between the germline ends. CDR3: CASSLGHSYEQYF. CDR3 DNA: TGTGCCAGCAGCTTAGGACACTCCTACGAGCAGTACTTC.

The rearrangement uses TRBV11-2 and TRBJ2-7, with D uncertain. Trimming pared 0 bases from V and 2 bases from J, leaving 17 bases between. Germline V gene data show CDR1 as SGHAT and CDR2 as FQNNGV. The CDR3 spans 17 residues. CDR3 nucleotides: TGTGCCAGCAGCTTAGATCCCTGGCGCCAGACTGCCTACGAGCAGTACTTC. This codes for CASSLDPWRQTAYEQYF. The full variable domain, in which reference TRBV11-2 and TRBJ2-7 provide the parts outside the CDR3, is EAGVAQSPRYKIIEKRQSVAFWCNPISGHATLYWYQQILGQGPKLLIQFQNNGVVDDSQLPKDRFSAERLKGVDSTLKIQPAKLEDSAVYLCASSLDPWRQTAYEQYFGPGTRLTVT.

The chain carries TRBV5-1 and TRBJ2-5; 7 nucleotides align to TRBD1. Germline V gene lookup returns CDR1 SGHRS and CDR2 YFSETQ. This CDR3 is 12 amino acids long. Germline trimming cut 4 bases from V and 5 bases from J; bases unmatched to any gene: 2. The CDR3 DNA reads TGCGCCAGCAGCGGCAGGGGGGAGACCCAGTACTTC. Protein: CASSGRGETQYF.

V gene TRBV10-1 combines with J gene TRBJ1-1; D gene ambiguous. The germline V gene has CDR1 WNHNN and CDR2 SYGVQD (reference sequence). The V end was cut by 2 bases, the J end by 4 bases, with 29 bases between. The CDR3 totals 20 residues. The CDR3 nucleotides read TGCGCCAGCAGTGAGACTGGAGGACCCACTACCATAAAGGTGGGCACTGAAGCTTTCTTT. This translates into CASSETGGPTTIKVGTEAFF.

CDR3 coding DNA: TGTGCCAGCAGCTTGCGAGGGACAGGGTACAATGAGCAGTTCTTC. Translating it yields CASSLRGTGYNEQFF. V usage is TRBV5-6 and J usage is TRBJ2-1, with 9 positions matching TRBD1. This CDR3 comprises 15 residues. Germline V CDR1 and CDR2: SGHDT, YYEEEE. The junction had 3 bases not matched to a gene; V was cut back by 1 base and J by 4 bases.

The rearrangement links TRBV20-1 to TRBJ1-2; D unresolved. The CDR3 length is 11 residues. CDR1 DFQATT and CDR2 SNEGSKA come from the germline V gene (reference sequence). V was shortened by 7 bases and J by 2 bases, with 8 bases between the two germline ends. CDR3: CSDGGNYGYTF. CDR3 in DNA: TGCAGTGATGGAGGGAACTATGGCTACACCTTC.

The chain recombines TRBV28 with TRBJ1-3; 8 nucleotides match TRBD1. Germline V gives CDR1 MDHEN, CDR2 SYDVKM. CDR3 size: 18 residues. V lost 6 bases and J lost 4; bases outside the gene matches: 17. In nucleotides, the CDR3 is TGTGCCAGCAGAGCTACCCTAGCGACAGGGGCTATGGGAAACACCATATATTTT. As protein: CASRATLATGAMGNTIYF.